What follows is one T cell receptor (beta chain) and its context. What this receptor recognizes is not known. No per-base quality is available; no much larger clone lies one base away. Sample time point, as interpreted from the label and publication: about 28 days (+/-7) after the second vaccine dose. Because spike-specific TCR depth and breadth did not differ between the two schedules, AZD1222 recipients who got a second dose at roughly 4 weeks were pooled with those who got a second dose at roughly 12 weeks. The vaccinee samples were drawn from two UK trials, COV001 and COV002, one of which was a single-blind randomized controlled phase 2/3 trial testing AZD1222 (ChAdOx1 nCoV-19) in healthy adults. Trial participant PBMC samples were collected at day 0 and day 28 after the second dose for TCRbeta chain sequencing. The CDR3 regions of human TCRbeta chains were analyzed by immunosequencing. The published analysis was carried out like this. Repertoire TCRs were checked for matches against a reference library of SARS-CoV-2-specific TCRs that had been generated using the MIRA antigen-specificity platform. Breadth was defined as the fraction of unique TCRs that were SARS-CoV-2-associated, and depth was defined as the fraction of total T cells that were SARS-CoV-2-associated. Using the MIRA data, each spike-specific TCR was mapped to the spike region that the TCR reacts to and placed in a CD4 or CD8 class. Log10-transformed breadth and depth values were compared by one-way ANOVA with Sidak's multiple comparisons tests. Here the immuneACCESS table is served through TCRdb, limited to in-frame sequences with V and J called. Missing clones are a known gap in these copies; in checked studies unresolved V genes cover under half, and the rest lacks a known reason. The D gene and trimming were derived from the DNA, and the V and J assignments and clone size from that table. The sample table shows 160,000 or so clones, and around 89% are seen once. Clones ranked in the top ten supply 4% to 5.5% of the sample.

CDR1 and CDR2 are drawn from the germline V gene (reference sequence): GTSNPN, SVGIG. Relative to germline, V is missing 4 bases and J is missing 5 bases, with 7 bases of the junction outside any gene match. The CDR3 spans 14 residues, from the cysteine through the phenylalanine. Only CDR3 DNA remains: 42 bases, in frame from the first base. This record belongs to a study of T cell responses to AZD1222 COVID-19 vaccine listed by TCRdb under 2021. In terms of the full investigation: TCR sequencing covered about 230 trial participants: nearly 210 given two doses of AZD1222 and about 26 given two doses of MenACWY control vaccine. Enrollment into the trials was organized by age into subgroups of 18-55, 56-69 and 70-plus years, and those subgroups contained 148, 28 and 57 TCR-sequenced participants, respectively. General study outcomes and caveats: Reportedly, close to half of the unique spike-specific TCRs recognized epitopes lying outside the regions that are mutated in the B.1.351 and B.1.1.7 variants. After two AZD1222 doses, both the breadth and the depth of spike-specific TCRs were significantly higher than at day 0 and than in MenACWY recipients. Vaccine-associated CD4 TCRs spanned the whole spike protein, with dominant responses in regions 160-218 and 743-854. Because no day 14 peak-response samples were available, repertoires were characterized only after the peak T cell response. Conclusions about previously exposed vaccinees are limited because only six or seven AZD1222 recipients were SARS-CoV-2 seropositive at baseline. In the small 56-69-year group, the increase in depth fell short of significance, most likely because of low power. Participants were mostly white British, with more females than males. The authors suggested clonal diversity may have been underestimated.

The specimen comprised peripheral blood, sampled 28 days after the second AZD1222 dose. The chain uses TRBV30 and TRBJ2-3, and 9 bases in between align with TRBD2. The receptor was derived from an adult who received the AZD1222 COVID-19 vaccine. CDR3 reads: CAWKRGVSVDTQYF. Read as DNA, the sequence is TGTGCCTGGAAGCGGGGGGTTTCGGTAGATACGCAGTATTTT.